The clone carrying this T cell receptor beta chain was seen only a few times. The data belong to a study of cytomegalovirus exposure and HLA in healthy donors. Trimming removed 2 bases from V and 6 bases from J; junction bases left unmatched: 8. Per germline, CDR1 LNHDA and CDR2 SQIVND (reference sequence). This CDR3 has 16 amino acids. PCR employed 60 Vbeta and 13 Jbeta primers. TCRdb's table, derived via immunoSEQ multiplex PCR, lists solely in-frame clones and lacks some. The repertoire holds some 130,000 clones, with about 70% as singletons. Source material: PBMCs. The TCR originated in a woman aged 55-75 years in good health and CMV-seropositive. The rearrangement joins TRBV19 to TRBJ2-1; 9 nucleotides match TRBD2. The CDR3 region has the DNA TGTGCCAGTAGTATAAGGCTAGCGGGACGGGGCAATGAGCAGTTCTTC. This gives the protein CASSIRLAGRGNEQFF.